This T cell receptor (beta chain) was obtained from a study of blood T cell repertoires in COVID-19. Study context: Spain, Italy and the United States supplied samples that represented acute and convalescent COVID-19. The cDNA or gDNA used as material had been derived from T cells, B-cell-depleted T cells, or PBMCs.

The germline gives CDR1 MNHNY, CDR2 SVGAGI (reference sequence). The CDR3 covers 14 residues. The junction had 3 bases not matched to a gene; V was cut back by 5 bases and J by 4 bases. As originally analysed: Quantification of nucleated cells was approximated via reference gene primer amplification. The assay was immunoSEQ multiplex PCR, and TCRdb's table has in-frame clones only and misses some. V and J calls and clone size are as listed in that table; D and trimming were resolved from the DNA. The sample shows some 170,000 clones, roughly 84% of them seen only once. V is TRBV6-6 and J is TRBJ2-2, with 8 bases identical to TRBD1. The receptor was derived from an elderly woman with active or convalescent COVID-19. The specimen sequenced was peripheral blood. The CDR3 region is CASSQQGATGELFF. As DNA, the CDR3 is TGTGCCAGCAGTCAGCAGGGGGCCACCGGGGAGCTGTTTTTT.